The 32 T cell receptor beta chains presented below share a single source sample, sequenced in a study of cytomegalovirus exposure and HLA in healthy donors. This PCR relied on a set of 60 Vbeta primers and 13 Jbeta primers. TCRdb's table, derived via immunoSEQ multiplex PCR, lists solely in-frame clones and lacks some. Its table records about 99,000 clones. Sequencing was carried out using PBMCs. The receptor set was obtained from a man between 35 and 55 years old in good health and CMV-seronegative.

This chain links TRBV10-2 with TRBJ2-1; 8 bases agree with TRBD2. Germline CDR1 and CDR2: WSHSY and SAAADI. The CDR3 runs to 15 residues. V trimming: 7 bases; J trimming: 7 bases; junction bases outside the gene matches: 12. CDR3 amino acids: CASMAPGGLGNEQFF. CDR3 DNA: TGCGCCAGCATGGCTCCGGGGGGGCTTGGGAATGAGCAGTTCTTC.

The rearrangement uses TRBV5-1 and TRBJ2-5; 8 nucleotides agree with TRBD1. CDR1 is SGHRS, CDR2 YFSETQ, per germline. The CDR3 runs 15 residues. The trim removed 4 bases at V and 0 bases at J, leaving 5 bases unmatched. In nucleotides, the CDR3 is TGCGCCAGCAGCATGAGACAGGGGTACCAAGAGACCCAGTACTTC. This translates into CASSMRQGYQETQYF.

The chain recombines TRBV6-5 with TRBJ1-2; possibly TRBD1 for D (6 bases). V shed 2 bases and J shed 10 bases, with 11 bases lying between them. The germline gives CDR1 MNHEY, CDR2 SVGAGI. There are 12 residues in the CDR3. DNA for the CDR3: TGTGCCAGCAGTTACCGGGACACCGACTACACCTTC. This sequence encodes CASSYRDTDYTF.

The V and J genes are TRBV9 and TRBJ2-3, with 11 bases aligning to TRBD2. The CDR3 is made up of 19 amino acids. V lost 0 bases and J lost 0; bases outside the gene matches: 9. In germline, CDR1 is SGDLS, CDR2 YYNGEE. The CDR3 nucleotides are TGTGCCAGCAGCGTAGGCCCCGGGCTAGCGGGGGGAAGCACAGATACGCAGTATTTT. It is translated as CASSVGPGLAGGSTDTQYF.

V and J are TRBV30 and TRBJ1-6, with TRBD1 as a possible D gene (5 bases). The length of the CDR3 is 14 residues. V shed 3 bases and J shed 7 bases, with 13 bases lying between them. Germline V CDR1 and CDR2: GTSNPN, SVGIG (reference sequence). For the CDR3, the DNA is TGTGCCTGGAGAATTTGGGGGGAGAATTCACCCCTCCACTTT. Its translation is CAWRIWGENSPLHF.

The rearrangement uses TRBV10-1 and TRBJ2-5; D not certain. The CDR3 runs 13 residues. V was pared by 3 bases and J by 2 bases, with 7 bases between. Germline-derived CDR1 and CDR2 are WNHNN and SYGVQD (reference sequence). The CDR3 sequence is CASSDGRQETQYF. Written as DNA, the CDR3 is TGCGCCAGCAGTGACGGCAGGCAAGAGACCCAGTACTTC.

V is TRBV5-1 and J is TRBJ1-3, with D hard to call. Germline CDR1 is SGHRS and CDR2 is YFSETQ. The germline V and J ends were trimmed by 0 bases and 0 bases, with 13 bases remaining between them. This CDR3 is built from 17 residues. DNA for the CDR3: TGCGCCAGCAGCTTGGGGGCTACAGCCGTCTCTGGAAACACCATATATTTT. It is translated as CASSLGATAVSGNTIYF.

In DNA, the CDR3 is TGTGCCAGCAGCGAACACACACAGGGGGCCGCGCAGTATTTT. Its protein product is CASSEHTQGAAQYF. J is TRBJ2-3 and V is TRBV7-7; 9 bases align to TRBD1. The V segment lost 5 bases and the J segment 10 bases; nucleotides outside the gene matches: 10. Germline CDR1 is SSHAT and CDR2 is FNYEAQ (reference sequence). This CDR3 contains 14 residues. Full variable domain (missing parts from reference TRBV7-7 and TRBJ2-3): GAGVSQSPRYKVTKRGQDVTLRCDPISSHATLYWYQQALGQGPEFLTYFNYEAQPDKSGLPSDRFSAERPEGSISTLTIQRTEQRDSAMYRCASSEHTQGAAQYFGPGTRLTVL.

The gene calls are TRBV5-1 and TRBJ1-5, with 7 bases aligning to TRBD1. CDR1 and CDR2 from the germline V gene are SGHRS and YFSETQ. CDR3 length: 15 residues. V trimming: 4 bases; J trimming: 4 bases; junction bases outside the gene matches: 8. The CDR3 nucleotides read TGCGCCAGCAGCGCATCCGGGACAGCTAATCAGCCCCAGCATTTT. It specifies CASSASGTANQPQHF.

The chain couples TRBV19 to TRBJ2-7; 9 nucleotides agree with TRBD1. In germline, CDR1 is LNHDA, CDR2 SQIVND (reference sequence). CDR3 length equals 16 residues. J was trimmed by 4 bases and V by 4 bases; bases with no gene match: 11. CDR3 amino acids: CASSTHPGQGRYEQYF. The DNA of the CDR3 is TGTGCCAGTAGTACTCACCCGGGACAGGGTCGATACGAGCAGTACTTC.

V and J are TRBV5-1 and TRBJ2-2; a weak D match, TRBD2 (7 bases). In germline, CDR1 is SGHRS, CDR2 YFSETQ. There are 14 residues in the CDR3. Trimming removed 4 bases at V and 7 bases at J, with 14 bases between. In nucleotides, the CDR3 is TGCGCCAGCAGCCACGGGGGGCAAGGCGGGGAGCTGTTTTTT. It yields the protein CASSHGGQGGELFF.

The V and J genes are TRBV7-8 and TRBJ2-7; possible D gene TRBD2, 5 bases. The CDR3 has 14 amino acids. From germline, CDR1 is SGHVS and CDR2 FQNEAQ. The V end was cut by 2 bases, the J end by 7 bases, with 15 bases between. CDR3 sequence (DNA): TGTGCCAGCAGCTTAAACTTAGCGCTGGGGGAGCAGTACTTC. Translated: CASSLNLALGEQYF.

The chain couples TRBV2 to TRBJ2-1; 11 positions match TRBD2. The trim removed 6 bases at V and 6 bases at J, leaving 7 bases unmatched. Germline CDR1 reads SNHLY; CDR2 reads FYNNEI. The CDR3 covers 15 residues. In DNA form, the CDR3 reads TGTGCCAGCAGCGTACTAGCGGGGGATTCCAATGAGCAGTTCTTC. The encoded protein is CASSVLAGDSNEQFF.

V and J are TRBV6-6 and TRBJ1-6; D not certain. This CDR3 region has 14 residues. Per germline, CDR1 MNHNY and CDR2 SVGAGI (reference sequence). V dropped 2 bases and J dropped 7 bases, with 9 bases sitting between them. The CDR3 reads CASSYEGRNSPLHF. The CDR3 DNA sequence: TGTGCCAGCAGTTACGAGGGCAGAAATTCACCCCTCCACTTT.

The CDR3 region has the DNA TGTGCCAGCAGGTCGAAAGCGGGAGCAGGGTTCGTTACGCAGTATTTT. Translating gives CASRSKAGAGFVTQYF. The J gene is TRBJ2-3, the V gene TRBV7-9; 8 nucleotides agree with TRBD2. CDR1 is SEHNR and CDR2 is FQNEAQ in the germline V gene (reference sequence). The CDR3 totals 16 residues. J lost 8 bases, V lost 6 bases, and 16 bases had no gene match.

The chain employs TRBV18 and TRBJ2-1, with 7 bases aligning to TRBD1. The CDR3 is 15 residues long. Trimming at V came to 3 bases and at J to 7 bases, leaving 9 bases not matched to a gene. Looked up from germline, CDR1 is KGHSH and CDR2 is LQKENI. CDR3 region: CASSPRQGSGNEQFF. CDR3 in DNA: TGTGCCAGCTCACCCCGACAGGGTAGTGGTAATGAGCAGTTCTTC. Full variable domain (remainder filled in from reference TRBV18 and TRBJ2-1): NAGVMQNPRHLVRRRGQEARLRCSPMKGHSHVYWYRQLPEEGLKFMVYLQKENIIDESGMPKERFSAEFPKEGPSILRIQQVVRGDSAAYFCASSPRQGSGNEQFFGPGTRLTVL.

This sequence joins TRBV29-1 and TRBJ2-1, with 7 bases matching TRBD1. CDR1 is SQVTM, CDR2 ANQGSEA, per germline. Losses at the gene ends were 0 bases for V and 7 bases for J; bases not matched to a gene: 9. This CDR3 region has 15 residues. The CDR3: CSVEDRQGTSNEQFF. In nucleotides, the CDR3 is TGCAGCGTTGAAGACCGACAGGGCACGAGTAATGAGCAGTTCTTC.

This chain connects TRBV7-9 to TRBJ2-1, with D perhaps matching TRBD1 (6 bases). Between the trimmed V and J ends, which lost 4 bases and 6 bases, there was a span of 16 bases. CDR3 length: 15 amino acids. Looked up from germline, CDR1 is SEHNR and CDR2 is FQNEAQ (reference sequence). The CDR3 nucleotides read TGTGCCAGCAGCTCACGCAACAGGGCCGGCAATGAGCAGTTCTTC. This encodes CASSSRNRAGNEQFF.

The rearrangement uses TRBV4-1 and TRBJ1-2; D perhaps matches TRBD1 (6 bases). The CDR3 contains 15 residues. Germline-derived CDR1 and CDR2 are MGHRA and YSYEKL. V was cut by 3 bases and J by 4 bases, with 15 bases left in between. CDR3 in amino acids: CASSQQGSTFYGYTF. The DNA for the CDR3 is TGCGCCAGCAGCCAGCAGGGGTCGACTTTCTATGGCTACACCTTC.

The V and J genes are TRBV30 and TRBJ1-3, with D hard to call. Per germline, CDR1 GTSNPN and CDR2 SVGIG (reference sequence). This CDR3 region has 15 residues. Trimming removed 5 bases at V and 0 bases at J, with 14 bases between. The chain's CDR3 is CAWSFAGSSGNTIYF. The DNA of the CDR3 is TGTGCCTGGTCCTTCGCCGGGAGCTCTGGAAACACCATATATTTT.

The CDR3 loop is CASSPQRGGRDTQYF. The CDR3 DNA sequence: TGTGCCAGCAGCCCACAGCGGGGGGGACGAGATACGCAGTATTTT. The rearrangement joins TRBV7-8 to TRBJ2-3; 10 bases are shared with TRBD2. CDR1 is SGHVS and CDR2 is FQNEAQ in the germline V gene. The trim removed 5 bases at V and 5 bases at J, leaving 7 bases unmatched. CDR3 size: 15 residues.

CDR3 nucleotide sequence: TGTGCCAGCAGCTTCGCCGGACAGAACACTGAAGCTTTCTTT. It yields the protein CASSFAGQNTEAFF. This rearrangement joins TRBV11-2 to TRBJ1-1, with D perhaps matching TRBD1 (5 bases). V was clipped by 3 bases and J by 1 base, with 9 bases between them. This CDR3 comprises 14 residues. Germline-derived CDR1 and CDR2 are SGHAT and FQNNGV.

The genes are TRBV7-2 and TRBJ2-1, with TRBD2 as a possible D gene (5 bases). The V and J ends lost 1 base and 3 bases respectively, with 10 bases between them. CDR1 SGHTA and CDR2 FQGNSA come from the germline V gene. The CDR3 is made up of 15 amino acids. The CDR3 DNA is TGTGCCAGCAGCTTAGAGGCTAGCAGCTACAATGAGCAGTTCTTC. Its protein is CASSLEASSYNEQFF.

The V call is TRBV7-9, the J call TRBJ1-5; D might be TRBD1 (5 bases). The CDR3 spans 13 residues. The V and J ends lost 5 bases and 5 bases respectively, with 10 bases between them. Germline loops: CDR1 SEHNR, CDR2 FQNEAQ (reference sequence). CDR3 sequence: CASSLTGDQPQHF. For the CDR3, the DNA is TGTGCCAGCAGCCTGACGGGGGATCAGCCCCAGCATTTT.

The J gene is TRBJ1-1, the V gene TRBV9; no firm D call. CDR1 SGDLS and CDR2 YYNGEE come from the germline V gene. Trimming pared 0 bases from V and 1 base from J, leaving 13 bases between. This CDR3 is 16 amino acids long. The CDR3 DNA is TGTGCCAGCAGCGTAGGAGAGGGAAAGGGGAACACTGAAGCTTTCTTT. Protein sequence: CASSVGEGKGNTEAFF.

The J gene is TRBJ1-1, the V gene TRBV5-6; D is unclear. The V gene's germline CDR1 is SGHDT and CDR2 YYEEEE. The CDR3 has 11 residues. V dropped 1 base and J dropped 8 bases, with 6 bases sitting between them. The CDR3 spells CASSLYSEAFF. Here the CDR3 DNA reads TGTGCCAGCAGCTTGTACTCCGAAGCTTTCTTT.

The V gene is TRBV2, the J gene TRBJ1-1; D perhaps matches TRBD1 (5 bases). The length of the CDR3 is 13 residues. With 7 bases removed from V and 5 bases from J, the gap between germline ends came to 14 bases. Germline V gene data show CDR1 as SNHLY and CDR2 as FYNNEI. In DNA, the CDR3 is TGTGCCAGCAAGCTCAGGGAAGTGACTGAAGCTTTCTTT. This codes for CASKLREVTEAFF.

The chain has TRBV10-3 and TRBJ2-3, with TRBD2 identical over 13 bases. This CDR3 is 15 amino acids long. The J segment lost 3 bases and the V segment lost 6 bases, leaving 3 bases of the junction unmatched. Germline lookup yields CDR1 ENHRY and CDR2 SYGVKD. Here the CDR3 reads CAISLTSGGTDTQYF. The CDR3 region has the DNA TGTGCCATCAGCCTGACTAGCGGGGGGACAGATACGCAGTATTTT.

The V gene is TRBV19, the J gene TRBJ2-1, with 10 nucleotides matching TRBD2. J gave up 9 bases and V 7 bases, and 12 bases lay outside the gene matches. Germline CDR1 and CDR2: LNHDA and SQIVND (reference sequence). This CDR3 comprises 15 residues. The chain's CDR3 is CASIQAGGIEGEQFF. The CDR3 nucleotides read TGTGCCAGTATCCAAGCGGGGGGGATAGAAGGTGAGCAGTTCTTC.

V and J are TRBV18 and TRBJ1-3, with 7 bases that match TRBD1. The germline V gene has CDR1 KGHSH and CDR2 LQKENI. Trimming at V came to 0 bases and at J to 2 bases, leaving 4 bases not matched to a gene. The length of the CDR3 is 16 residues. This CDR3 reads CASSPPVTGAGNTIYF. CDR3 nucleotides: TGTGCCAGCTCACCACCGGTAACAGGGGCTGGAAACACCATATATTTT.

The gene calls are TRBV5-4 and TRBJ2-2; a possible D gene is TRBD2 (6 bases). CDR1 is SGHNT, CDR2 YYREEE, per germline (reference sequence). This CDR3 region has 15 residues. V was cut by 2 bases and J by 2 bases, with 10 bases left in between. Here the CDR3 reads CASSLPGVNTGELFF. CDR3 nucleotide sequence: TGTGCCAGCAGCTTACCGGGAGTTAACACCGGGGAGCTGTTTTTT.

This chain joins TRBV5-1 and TRBJ2-1; the match to TRBD2 covers 8 bases. There are 18 residues in the CDR3. The germline CDR1 and CDR2 sequences are SGHRS and YFSETQ. V dropped 4 bases and J dropped 4; count of bases not matched to a gene: 16. Written as DNA, the CDR3 is TGCGCCAGCAGCAAAAAGCGAACCGGACTAGCCAGTTACAATGAGCAGTTCTTC. It encodes CASSKKRTGLASYNEQFF.